This paragraph covers one T cell receptor (beta chain) sequence. What it binds is not known. These data are taken from a study of cytomegalovirus exposure and HLA in healthy donors. The PCR contained 60 Vbeta and 13 Jbeta primers. Profiled with immunoSEQ multiplex PCR; TCRdb holds only in-frame clones, not every one. Of 110,000 to 150,000 clones in the sample, roughly 79% were seen once. Notes on the study in general: A later analysis reportedly found fewer N-insertions in an Asian-associated ancestry cluster than the roughly 730-donor mean. Among CMV-associated TCR beta chains, most appeared HLA-restricted in a later analysis. Whilst most TCR sequences proved rare, a subset of public TCRs occurred across many donors.

This receptor was obtained from a male donor in good health and CMV-seronegative. The sample consisted of PBMCs.

The CDR3 DNA reads TGTGCCAGCAGGTCCGGGACAGGGGCGAGGAATCAGCCCCAGCATTTT. Protein sequence: CASRSGTGARNQPQHF. The chain carries TRBV2 and TRBJ1-5; TRBD1 aligns across 10 bases. The germline CDR1 and CDR2 sequences are SNHLY and FYNNEI. With V trimmed by 6 bases and J by 4 bases, 9 bases remained unmatched. The length of the CDR3 is 16 residues.